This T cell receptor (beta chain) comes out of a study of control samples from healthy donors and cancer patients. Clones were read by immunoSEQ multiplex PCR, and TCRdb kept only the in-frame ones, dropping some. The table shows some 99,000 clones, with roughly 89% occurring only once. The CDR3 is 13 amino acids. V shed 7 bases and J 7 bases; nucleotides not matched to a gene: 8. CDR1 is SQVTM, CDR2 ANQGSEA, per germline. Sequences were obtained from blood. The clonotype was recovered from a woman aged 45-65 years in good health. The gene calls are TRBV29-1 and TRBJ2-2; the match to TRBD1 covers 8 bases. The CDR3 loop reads CSGQGAMVGELFF. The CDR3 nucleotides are TGCAGCGGGCAGGGGGCTATGGTCGGGGAGCTGTTTTTT.